This entry features one T cell receptor (beta chain) sequence. This clonotype was recorded a few times. Its antigen target is currently unknown. No much larger clone is present one base from it, and per-base qualities are unavailable. This sample stems from a study of T cell repertoires in cytomegalovirus infection (dated by TCRdb to about 2019). Regarding the research as a whole: The peptide stimulations were aimed at well-studied HLA-B-restricted epitopes as well as recently identified HLA-C-restricted CMV epitopes, whose presentation resists viral immunomodulation. The HLA type of each donor mattered for the analysis, because public TCR beta signatures pointed to carriage of CMV infection along with the matching HLA type. What the authors observed across the whole study: In both this cohort and an independent cohort of some 370 donors, the cumulative frequency of public TCR beta family members distinguished carriers of CMV infection plus the relevant HLA type. The ex vivo response was dominated by HLA-C-restricted CMV-specific TCR beta clonotypes, which also provided the single most frequent clonotype in two of eight donors.

TCRdb shows the sequencer as Illumina HiSeq 1500. TCRdb handled the public reads itself, with Q25 trimming in fastp and clone calling in MiXCR, and kept productive beta chains. Under each unique CDR3 protein, matching rows form one entry showing the most common genes and DNA. The sample data list roughly 860,000 distinct CDR3 sequences, and approximately 32% of these were observed just once. The ten most abundant clones make up about an eighth of the sample. The germline V gene gives CDR1 as SNHLY and CDR2 as FYNNEI. The CDR3 contains 17 residues, cysteine and phenylalanine counted. The read is trimmed to its CDR3 DNA, 51 bases read in frame from base 1. The germline V end is reduced by 5 bases and the J end by 5 bases; junction bases left unmatched: 10. The treatment or condition tag for this specimen amounts to: in vitro stimulation with specific CMV peptide epitopes to enrich CMV-specific T cells.

Rearrangement joined TRBV2 to TRBJ2-1; 12 bases in the junction line up with TRBD2. Sequencing was performed on cultured CD8+ T cells from PBMCs, taken from culture after CMV antigen stimulation. This receptor was obtained from a human donor in good health (CMV status not recorded). Some clones in this sample may be carry-over from other donors' samples. The DNA is as follows: TGTGCCAGCAGTCCCCTTCTAGCGGGGGGGCCTCACAATGAGCAGTTCTTC. It specifies CASSPLLAGGPHNEQFF. The CDR3, completed at both ends by the reference TRBV2 and TRBJ2-1 genes, gives the full variable domain EPEVTQTPSHQVTQMGQEVILRCVPISNHLYFYWYRQILGQKVEFLVSFYNNEISEKSEIFDDQFSVERPDGSNFTLKIRSTKLEDSAMYFCASSPLLAGGPHNEQFFGPGTRLTVL.